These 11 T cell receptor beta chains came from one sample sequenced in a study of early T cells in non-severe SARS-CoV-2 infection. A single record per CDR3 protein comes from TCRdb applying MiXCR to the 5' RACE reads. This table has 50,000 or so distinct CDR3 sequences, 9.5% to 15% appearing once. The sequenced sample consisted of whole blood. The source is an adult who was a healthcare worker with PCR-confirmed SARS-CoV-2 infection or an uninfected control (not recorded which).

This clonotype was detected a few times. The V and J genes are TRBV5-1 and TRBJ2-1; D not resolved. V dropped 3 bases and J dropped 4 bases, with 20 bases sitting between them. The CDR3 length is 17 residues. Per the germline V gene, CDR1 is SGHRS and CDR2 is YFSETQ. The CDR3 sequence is CASSSQAFVNRYNEQFF. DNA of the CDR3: TGCGCCAGCAGCTCCCAGGCGTTTGTAAACAGATACAATGAGCAGTTCTTC.

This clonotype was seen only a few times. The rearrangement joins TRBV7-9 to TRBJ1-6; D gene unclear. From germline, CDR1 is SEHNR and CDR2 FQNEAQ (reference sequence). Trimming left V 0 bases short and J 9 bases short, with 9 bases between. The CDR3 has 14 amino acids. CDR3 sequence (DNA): TGTGCCAGCAGCTTAGCGCTGGATAGTTCACCCCTCCACTTT. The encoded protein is CASSLALDSSPLHF. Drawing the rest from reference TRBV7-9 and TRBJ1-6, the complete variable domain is DTGVSQNPRHKITKRGQNVTFRCDPISEHNRLYWYRQTLGQGPEFLTYFQNEAQLEKSRLLSDRFSAERPKGSFSTLEIQRTEQGDSAMYLCASSLALDSSPLHFGNGTRLTVT.

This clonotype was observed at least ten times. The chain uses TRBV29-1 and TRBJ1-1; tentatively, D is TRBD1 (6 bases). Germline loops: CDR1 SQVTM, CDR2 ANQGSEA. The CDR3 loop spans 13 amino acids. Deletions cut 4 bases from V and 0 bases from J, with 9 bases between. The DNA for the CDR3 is TGCAGCGTTGGAGGGGGGATGAACACTGAAGCTTTCTTT. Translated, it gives CSVGGGMNTEAFF. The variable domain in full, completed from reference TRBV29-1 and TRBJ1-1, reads SAVISQKPSRDICQRGTSLTIQCQVDSQVTMMFWYRQQPGQSLTLIATANQGSEATYESGFVIDKFPISRPNLTFSTLTVSNMSPEDSSIYLCSVGGGMNTEAFFGQGTRLTVV.

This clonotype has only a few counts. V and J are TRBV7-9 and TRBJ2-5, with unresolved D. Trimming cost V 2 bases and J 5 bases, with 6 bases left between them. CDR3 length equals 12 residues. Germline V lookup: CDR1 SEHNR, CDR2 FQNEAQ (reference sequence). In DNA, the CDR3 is TGTGCCAGCAGCTTACTATCGGAGACCCAGTACTTC. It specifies CASSLLSETQYF.

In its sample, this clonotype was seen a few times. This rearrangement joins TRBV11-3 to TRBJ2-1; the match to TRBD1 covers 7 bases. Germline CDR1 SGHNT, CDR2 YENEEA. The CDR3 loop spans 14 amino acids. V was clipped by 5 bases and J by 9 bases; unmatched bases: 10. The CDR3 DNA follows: TGTGCCAGCAGCCCGCAGGGACAGTCAGGTGAGCAGTTCTTC. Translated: CASSPQGQSGEQFF.

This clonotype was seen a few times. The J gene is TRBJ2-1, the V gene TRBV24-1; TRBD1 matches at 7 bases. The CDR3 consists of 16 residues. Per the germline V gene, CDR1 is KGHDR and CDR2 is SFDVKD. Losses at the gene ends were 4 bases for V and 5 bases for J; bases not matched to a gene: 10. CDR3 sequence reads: CATSDPRQGPNNEQFF. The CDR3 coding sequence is TGTGCCACCAGTGACCCTCGACAGGGACCCAACAATGAGCAGTTCTTC.

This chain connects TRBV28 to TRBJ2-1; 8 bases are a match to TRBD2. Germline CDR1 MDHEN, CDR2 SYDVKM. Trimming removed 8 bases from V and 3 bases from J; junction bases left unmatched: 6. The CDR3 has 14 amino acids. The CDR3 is CASGWRGDYNEQFF. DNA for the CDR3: TGTGCCAGCGGATGGCGGGGGGACTACAATGAGCAGTTCTTC. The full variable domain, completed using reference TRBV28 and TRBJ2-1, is DVKVTQSSRYLVKRTGEKVFLECVQDMDHENMFWYRQDPGLGLRLIYFSYDVKMKEKGDIPEGYSVSREKKERFSLILESASTNQTSMYLCASGWRGDYNEQFFGPGTRLTVL.

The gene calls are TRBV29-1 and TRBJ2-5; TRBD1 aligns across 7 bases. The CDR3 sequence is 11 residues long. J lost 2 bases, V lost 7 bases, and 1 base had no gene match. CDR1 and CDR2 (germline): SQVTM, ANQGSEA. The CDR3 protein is CSGDRQETQYF. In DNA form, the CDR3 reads TGCAGCGGGGACAGACAAGAGACCCAGTACTTC. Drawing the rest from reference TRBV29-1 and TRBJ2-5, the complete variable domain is SAVISQKPSRDICQRGTSLTIQCQVDSQVTMMFWYRQQPGQSLTLIATANQGSEATYESGFVIDKFPISRPNLTFSTLTVSNMSPEDSSIYLCSGDRQETQYFGPGTRLLVL.

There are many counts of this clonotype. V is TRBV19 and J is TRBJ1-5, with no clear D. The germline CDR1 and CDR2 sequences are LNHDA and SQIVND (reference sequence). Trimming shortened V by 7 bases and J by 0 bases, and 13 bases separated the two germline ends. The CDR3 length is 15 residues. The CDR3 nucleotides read TGTGCCAGTATAAGAGACACTTATAGCAATCAGCCCCAGCATTTT. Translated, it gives CASIRDTYSNQPQHF.

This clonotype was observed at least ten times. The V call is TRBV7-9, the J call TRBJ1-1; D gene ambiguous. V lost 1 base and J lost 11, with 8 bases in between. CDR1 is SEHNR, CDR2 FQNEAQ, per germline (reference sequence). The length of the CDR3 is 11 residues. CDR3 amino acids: CASSLEEVAFF. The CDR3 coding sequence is TGTGCCAGCAGCTTAGAGGAAGTCGCTTTCTTT.

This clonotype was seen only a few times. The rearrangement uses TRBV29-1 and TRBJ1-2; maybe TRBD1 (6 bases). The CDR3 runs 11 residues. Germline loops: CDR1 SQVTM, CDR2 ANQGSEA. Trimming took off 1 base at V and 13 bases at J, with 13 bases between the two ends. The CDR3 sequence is CSVEAQGPTTF. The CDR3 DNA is TGCAGCGTTGAAGCTCAGGGGCCAACCACCTTC.